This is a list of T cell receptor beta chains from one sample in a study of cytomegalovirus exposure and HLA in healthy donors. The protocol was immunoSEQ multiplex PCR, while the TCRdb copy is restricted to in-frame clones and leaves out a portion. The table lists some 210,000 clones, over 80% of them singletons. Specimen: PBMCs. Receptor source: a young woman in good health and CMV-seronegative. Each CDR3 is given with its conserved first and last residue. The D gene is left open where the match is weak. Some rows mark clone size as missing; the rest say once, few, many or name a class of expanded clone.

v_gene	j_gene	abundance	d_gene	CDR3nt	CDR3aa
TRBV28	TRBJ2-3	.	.	TGTGCCAGCAGTTACGGGCCGGTCAGCACAGATACGCAGTATTTT	CASSYGPVSTDTQYF
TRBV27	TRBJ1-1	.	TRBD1	TGTGCCAGCAAAACCCCGACAGGGGGCACTGAAGCTTTCTTT	CASKTPTGGTEAFF
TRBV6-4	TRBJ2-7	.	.	TGTGCCAGCAGCGTAGGGAACTACGAGCAGTACTTC	CASSVGNYEQYF
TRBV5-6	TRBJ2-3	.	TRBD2	TGTGCCAGCAGCTGGACTCAAGGAGCGGGAGTGACAGATACGCAGTATTTT	CASSWTQGAGVTDTQYF
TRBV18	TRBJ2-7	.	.	TGTGCCAGCTCTCGAACGGCCTACGAGCAGTACTTC	CASSRTAYEQYF
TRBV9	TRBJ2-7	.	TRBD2	TGTGCCAGCAGCCGCTCCGGGGGGAGCTCCTACGAGCAGTACTTC	CASSRSGGSSYEQYF
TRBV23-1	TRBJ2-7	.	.	TGCGCCGCAGACAGGCGTGCCTACGAGCAGTACTTC	CAADRRAYEQYF
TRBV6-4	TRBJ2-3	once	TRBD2	TGTGCCAGCAGTGACTCGCGGGGGGGCCCAGATACGCAGTATTTT	CASSDSRGGPDTQYF
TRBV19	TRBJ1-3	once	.	TGTGCCAGTAGTTCAGCCCCGTCGATCTCTGGAAACACCATATATTTT	CASSSAPSISGNTIYF
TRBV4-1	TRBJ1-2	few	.	TGCGCCAGCAGCCCCGGAAGGGACATACACACGTATGGCTACACCTTC	CASSPGRDIHTYGYTF
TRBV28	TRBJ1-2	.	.	TGTGCCAGTTTTTGGGGGCAGAACTATGGCTACACCTTC	CASFWGQNYGYTF
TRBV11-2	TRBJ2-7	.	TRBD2	TGTGCCAGCAGCGGAACTAGCGGGGGGGCGGTCGGTAGGTACGAGCAGTACTTC	CASSGTSGGAVGRYEQYF
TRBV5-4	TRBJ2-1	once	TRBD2	TGTGCCAGCAGCTTGGCCCTAGCGGGGATATACAATGAGCAGTTCTTC	CASSLALAGIYNEQFF
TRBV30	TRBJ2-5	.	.	TGTGCCTGGAGTGTAGGTCCGTCGACCCAGTACTTC	CAWSVGPSTQYF
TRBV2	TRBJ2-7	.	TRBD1	TGTGCCAGCAGCGGATCGGGACAGGGCCTCTACGAGCAGTACTTC	CASSGSGQGLYEQYF
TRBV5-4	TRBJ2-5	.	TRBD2	TGTGCCAGCAGCTTAGGGACTAGCGGGGGGGACCAGTACTTC	CASSLGTSGGDQYF
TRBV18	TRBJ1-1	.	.	TGTGCCAGCTCACGACGGACGGCGAACACTGAAGCTTTCTTT	CASSRRTANTEAFF
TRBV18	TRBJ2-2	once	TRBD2	TGTGCCAGCTCCCCGCGGGAGGCTGGGGAGCTGTTTTTT	CASSPREAGELFF
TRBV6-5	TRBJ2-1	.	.	TGTGCCAGCAGTTACGGGGTAGGGACCTACAATGAGCAGTTCTTC	CASSYGVGTYNEQFF
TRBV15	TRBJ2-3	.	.	TGTGCCACCAGCAGAGAGGGGGCAGGCCGCTTGGATACGCAGTATTTT	CATSREGAGRLDTQYF
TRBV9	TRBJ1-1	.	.	TGTGCCAGCAATACCGGGGGGGACACTGAAGCTTTCTTT	CASNTGGDTEAFF
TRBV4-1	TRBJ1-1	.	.	TGCGCCAGCAGCCCTCTAGGGGTTGTCACTGAAGCTTTCTTT	CASSPLGVVTEAFF
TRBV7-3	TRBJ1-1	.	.	TGTGCCAGCAGCTGGGAGGTGAACACTGAAGCTTTCTTT	CASSWEVNTEAFF
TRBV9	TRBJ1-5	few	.	TGTGCCAGCAGCGTGGGTGCCATAGACAATCAGCCCCAGCATTTT	CASSVGAIDNQPQHF
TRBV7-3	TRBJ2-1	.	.	TGTGCCAGCAGCATGGGTGGCTCCACGCCAGAAGGCAATGAGCAGTTCTTC	CASSMGGSTPEGNEQFF
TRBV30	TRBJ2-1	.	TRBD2	TGTGCCTGGAGTAAGCGGGGCCAGCCTTACAATGAGCAGTTCTTC	CAWSKRGQPYNEQFF
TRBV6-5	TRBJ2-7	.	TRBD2	TGTGCCAGCAGTACCATAGCGGGTAGCTCCTACGAGCAGTACTTC	CASSTIAGSSYEQYF
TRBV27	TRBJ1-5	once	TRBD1	TGTGCCAGCAGTTTATGGGGTAACAGGGGTAGCAATCAGCCCCAGCATTTT	CASSLWGNRGSNQPQHF
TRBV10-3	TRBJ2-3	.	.	TGTGCCATCACCGAGGGAGGAGGGGGAGCAGATACGCAGTATTTT	CAITEGGGGADTQYF